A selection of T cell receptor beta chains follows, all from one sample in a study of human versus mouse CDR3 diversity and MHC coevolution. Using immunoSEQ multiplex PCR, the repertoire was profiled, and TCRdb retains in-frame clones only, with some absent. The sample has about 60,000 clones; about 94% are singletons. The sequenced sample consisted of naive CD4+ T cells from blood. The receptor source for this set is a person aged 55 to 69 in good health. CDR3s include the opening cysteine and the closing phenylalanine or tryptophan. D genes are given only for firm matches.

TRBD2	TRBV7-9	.	CASSPAGGPREQYF
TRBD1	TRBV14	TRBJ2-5	CASSQTRTGGIETQYF
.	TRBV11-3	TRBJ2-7	CASSLGTGSYEQYF
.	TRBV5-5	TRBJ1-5	CASSSQGSNQPQHF
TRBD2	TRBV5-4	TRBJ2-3	CASSLGLAGVGNTDTQYF
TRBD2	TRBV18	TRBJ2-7	CASSPTRLAGGGSYEQYF
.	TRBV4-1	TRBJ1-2	CASSQSPSTDRGVGGYTF
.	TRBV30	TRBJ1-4	CAGAGTTHATNEKLFF
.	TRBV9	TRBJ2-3	CASSVGVGPTDTQYF
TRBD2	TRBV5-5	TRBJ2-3	CASSLNAAGRRETQYF
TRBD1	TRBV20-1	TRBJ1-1	CGGQVNTEAFF
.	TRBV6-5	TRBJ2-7	CASSYSVQGAYEQYF
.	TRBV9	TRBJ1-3	CASSVDEVAGNTIYF
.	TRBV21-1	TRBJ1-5	CASSRLPVRLWPQHF
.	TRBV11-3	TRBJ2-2	CASSLGQNTGELFF
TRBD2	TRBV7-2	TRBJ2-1	CASSQLSGRISSYNEQFF
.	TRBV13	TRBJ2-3	CASSYRPAGGADTQYF
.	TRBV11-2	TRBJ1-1	CASSTRTDTEAFF
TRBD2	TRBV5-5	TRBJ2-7	CASSLVGGSSYEQYF
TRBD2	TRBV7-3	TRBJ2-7	CASSPFSGRSYEQYF
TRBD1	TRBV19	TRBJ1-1	CASSTHQGDTEAFF
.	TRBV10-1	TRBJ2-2	CASSEGRNTGELFF
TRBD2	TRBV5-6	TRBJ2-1	CASSQTTSGRAGMSVF
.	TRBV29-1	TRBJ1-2	CSVDGTGTGGYTF
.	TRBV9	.	CASSVDPSSYEQYF
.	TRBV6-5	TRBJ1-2	CASSFLDTNYGYTF
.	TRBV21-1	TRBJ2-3	CASSKVAGWADTQYF
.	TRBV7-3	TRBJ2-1	CASSLGPLRGQFF
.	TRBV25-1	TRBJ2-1	CASSLSGGPHNEQFF
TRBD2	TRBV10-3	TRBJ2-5	CAISAGTSGRVETQYF
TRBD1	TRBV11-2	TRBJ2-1	CASSPRRQGAYEQFF
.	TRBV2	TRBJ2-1	CASSDKRTYNEQFF
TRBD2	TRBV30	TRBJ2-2	CAWRTIRTSGGELFF
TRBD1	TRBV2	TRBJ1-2	CASSDFQGAAGYTF
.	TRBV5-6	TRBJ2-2	CASSSGNTGELFF
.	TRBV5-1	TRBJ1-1	CASSLTGRGSNTEAFF
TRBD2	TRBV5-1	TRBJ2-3	CASSLGSAGVSAGDTQYF